Listed below are T cell receptor beta chains from one sample, sequenced in a study of regulatory T cells in long-lasting Graves disease. MiXCR was run by TCRdb on the multiplex PCR reads, yielding one entry per CDR3 protein. The data contain approximately 360,000 distinct CDR3 sequences, about 12% of them singletons. This sample also appeared in a second study, on T cells in Graves' hyperthyroidism and ophthalmopathy.

Here the sequenced sample was peripheral blood mononuclear cells (PBMCs), taken at new diagnosis, from a patient treated with antithyroid drugs. These receptors all come from a woman between 18 and 29 years old with Graves disease. The CDR3 runs from the conserved cysteine through the conserved F or W. Fields, in order: D gene, clone size, J gene, V gene, CDR3 DNA, CDR3 protein. A D gene is named only where the DNA matches it firmly. Some rows have no size entry. The others give once, few or many, or a class for an expanded clone.

d_call: TRBD2
clone_size: few
j_call: TRBJ2-1
v_call: TRBV19
cdr3_nt: TGTGCCAGTAGTCCGGGACTACTAAGCCCCAATGAGCAGTTCTTC
cdr3_aa: CASSPGLLSPNEQFF

d_call: NA
clone_size: NA
j_call: TRBJ2-7
v_call: TRBV27
cdr3_nt: TGTGCCAGCAGGCTAGAGGTCGGCTACGAGCAGTACTTC
cdr3_aa: CASRLEVGYEQYF

d_call: TRBD2
clone_size: many
j_call: TRBJ2-1
v_call: TRBV6-1
cdr3_nt: TGTGCCAGCAGTGAAGAAATAGCGGGGATACTAAATGAGCAGTTCTTC
cdr3_aa: CASSEEIAGILNEQFF

d_call: NA
clone_size: few
j_call: TRBJ2-4
v_call: TRBV6-2/TRBV6-3
cdr3_nt: TGTGCCAGCAGTCGGGACCTAGCCAAAAACATTCAGTACTTC
cdr3_aa: CASSRDLAKNIQYF

d_call: NA
clone_size: many
j_call: TRBJ2-1
v_call: TRBV12-3/TRBV12-4
cdr3_nt: TGTGCCAGCAGTTTAGTCAGCTCCTACAATGAGCAGTTCTTC
cdr3_aa: CASSLVSSYNEQFF

d_call: NA
clone_size: many
j_call: TRBJ1-1
v_call: TRBV18
cdr3_nt: TGTGCCAGCTCATCCTACAGTGCTGAAGCTTTCTTT
cdr3_aa: CASSSYSAEAFF

d_call: NA
clone_size: many
j_call: TRBJ2-7
v_call: TRBV6-2/TRBV6-3
cdr3_nt: TGTGCCAGCAGTAGCGGCTCCTACGAGCAGTACTTC
cdr3_aa: CASSSGSYEQYF

d_call: TRBD2
clone_size: NA
j_call: TRBJ2-3
v_call: TRBV6-1
cdr3_nt: TGTGCCAGCAGTATAGCGGGTTTTACGCAGTATTTT
cdr3_aa: CASSIAGFTQYF

d_call: NA
clone_size: NA
j_call: TRBJ2-5
v_call: TRBV19
cdr3_nt: TGTGCCAGTAGTGACCAAATGGAGACCCAGTACTTC
cdr3_aa: CASSDQMETQYF

d_call: NA
clone_size: few
j_call: TRBJ1-6
v_call: TRBV3-1
cdr3_nt: TGTGCCAGCAGCTCACGAGGGGTGAATAATTCACCCCTCCACTTT
cdr3_aa: CASSSRGVNNSPLHF

d_call: TRBD2
clone_size: many
j_call: TRBJ2-1
v_call: TRBV20-1
cdr3_nt: TGCAGTGCTCCATCTAAACGACTAGCGGGGAGGGGCGATGAGCAGTTCTTC
cdr3_aa: CSAPSKRLAGRGDEQFF

d_call: NA
clone_size: few
j_call: TRBJ1-5
v_call: TRBV20-1
cdr3_nt: TGCAGTGCTAGAGACCTCTTCGGGTATCAGCCCCAGCATTTT
cdr3_aa: CSARDLFGYQPQHF

d_call: NA
clone_size: few
j_call: TRBJ1-1
v_call: TRBV7-9
cdr3_nt: TGTGCCAGCGACTCACTGCAAGGAACGGTCCTTTACACTGAAGCTTTCTTT
cdr3_aa: CASDSLQGTVLYTEAFF

d_call: NA
clone_size: NA
j_call: TRBJ2-1
v_call: TRBV18
cdr3_nt: TGTGCCAGCTCACTAGGGACGGATAGTGAGCAGTTCTTC
cdr3_aa: CASSLGTDSEQFF

d_call: NA
clone_size: few
j_call: TRBJ2-5
v_call: TRBV5-1
cdr3_nt: TGCGCCAGCAGCTTGGGACAGTCCTTGGAGACCCAGTACTTC
cdr3_aa: CASSLGQSLETQYF

d_call: NA
clone_size: few
j_call: TRBJ1-2
v_call: TRBV12-3/TRBV12-4
cdr3_nt: TGTGCCAGCAGGCTTACAGGGAGTAGTGGCTACACCTTC
cdr3_aa: CASRLTGSSGYTF